This paragraph reports one T cell receptor (beta chain). The data originate from a study of control samples from healthy donors and cancer patients. Per germline, CDR1 SGHNT and CDR2 YENEEA. V was trimmed by 4 bases and J by 0 bases, leaving 15 bases between them. CDR3 length equals 16 residues. Here immunoSEQ multiplex PCR was the method, and the copy in TCRdb shows in-frame clones only, minus some. This sample has some 130,000 clones, with 75% to 95% found just once. The sequenced sample was blood. V usage is TRBV11-3 and J usage is TRBJ1-2; D remains unclear. The source is a man in his forties in good health. The CDR3 is CASSSRWEDPNYGYTF. The DNA for the CDR3 is TGTGCCAGCAGCTCACGTTGGGAAGACCCTAACTATGGCTACACCTTC.